This T cell receptor beta chain stems from a study of T cell responses to AZD1222 COVID-19 vaccine. Study-wide points: Clonal diversity was possibly underestimated, and the donors were mostly white British, with more females. Two AZD1222 doses significantly raised spike-specific TCR breadth and depth over controls.

The data were produced by immunoSEQ multiplex PCR, yet TCRdb's version contains in-frame clones alone and is incomplete. The repertoire holds 160,000 or so clones, with around 87% as singletons. Doses given second, at about 4 or about 12 weeks, were pooled. Germline-derived CDR1 and CDR2 are DFQATT and SNEGSKA (reference sequence). The CDR3 covers 11 residues. V lost 4 bases to trimming and J lost 6 bases, with 10 bases between them. With respect to this clone: What it recognizes is unknown.

Sequenced material: peripheral blood, taken 28 days after the second AZD1222 dose. This clonotype originated in an adult who received the AZD1222 COVID-19 vaccine. The chain combines TRBV20-1 with TRBJ2-7; possibly TRBD1 for D (5 bases). The CDR3 protein is CSATSGPEQYF. In DNA, the CDR3 is TGCAGTGCTACGTCAGGGCCCGAGCAGTACTTC.